The clone carrying this TCR beta chain was counted ten times or more. Its specificity is unknown. TCRdb called the 5' RACE reads again in MiXCR, with one record for every CDR3 protein. Of around 300,000 distinct CDR3 sequences listed, roughly 12% were seen once; the top ten hold roughly 9.2%. This sample was taken from a study of CD8 T cells in ankylosing spondylitis. Study results and caveats: Disease-associated clonotypes exhibited CD8+ identity and were relatively infrequent in peripheral blood. Enrichment of disease-linked clones was reportedly significant in matched ankylosing spondylitis synovial fluid. Ankylosing spondylitis blood seemed to carry a telltale TCR beta motif made of about 8 highly homologous variants.

Trimming took 6 bases from V and 0 from J; bases not matched to a gene: 10. This CDR3 region has 16 residues. Germline V gene lookup returns CDR1 DFQATT and CDR2 SNEGSKA (reference sequence). This TCR was sampled from a female donor with ankylosing spondylitis or in good health (not recorded which). Material: blood, either unsorted or a sorted T cell fraction (not recorded which). The chain recombines TRBV20-1 with TRBJ2-3; 9 bases line up with TRBD2. The CDR3 DNA reads TGCAGTGCCTCCACGAGGGCGGGAGGGAGCACAGATACGCAGTATTTT. Translated, it gives CSASTRAGGSTDTQYF.